Listed below are T cell receptor beta chains from one sample, sequenced in a study of T-cell reconstitution after alpha-beta-depleted transplantation in children. MiXCR, run by TCRdb on the PCR reads, gives a single entry per CDR3 protein. Of a few hundred thousand distinct CDR3 sequences listed, 9.7% are singletons. Here the sequenced sample was PBMCs from the stem cell graft donor, taken from the stem cell graft. These receptor sequences come from a human donor who donated a stem cell graft to a child with SCID. Both conserved end residues are part of each CDR3. D genes are given only for firm matches. Rows may omit the clone size; those that give it use once, few, many or a size class.

j_gene	abundance	v_gene	d_gene	CDR3nt	CDR3aa
TRBJ2-7	many	TRBV20-1	TRBD1	TGCAGTGCTAACCGACAGGGGGCCCTTTACTACGAGCAGTACTTC	CSANRQGALYYEQYF
TRBJ2-3	many	TRBV12-3/TRBV12-4	-	TGTGCCAGCAGTTTTCAGGGTCCAGGTGATACGCAGTATTTT	CASSFQGPGDTQYF
TRBJ2-1	few	TRBV5-1	-	TGCGCCAGCAGTTCACAACCCGGACCCGGCTTCAATGAGCAGTTCTTC	CASSSQPGPGFNEQFF
TRBJ1-1	-	TRBV5-1	-	TGCGCCAGCAACTTTAATCAGGGTTTTGGGAACACTGAAGCTTTCTTT	CASNFNQGFGNTEAFF
TRBJ1-5	many	TRBV12-3/TRBV12-4	-	TGTGCCAGCAGTTTTAAAATTAGCAATCAGCCCCAGCATTTT	CASSFKISNQPQHF
TRBJ1-1	many	TRBV20-1	TRBD1	TGCAGTCCTGGGGGACAGACCCTTATGAACACTGAAGCTTTCTTT	CSPGGQTLMNTEAFF
TRBJ2-1	many	TRBV5-1	-	TGCGCCAGCAGCCGTGGGGGGAGCTCCTACAATGAGCAGTTCTTC	CASSRGGSSYNEQFF
TRBJ2-3	-	TRBV5-1	TRBD1	TGCGCCAGCAGCTTTGGTGGGGCCGGGACAGATACGCCGTATTTT	CASSFGGAGTDTPYF
TRBJ2-3	many	TRBV20-1	-	TGCAGTGCTAGAGTTGGCGGGGGCCACCGTTTAGATACGCAGTATTTT	CSARVGGGHRLDTQYF
TRBJ2-3	many	TRBV4-1	-	TGCGCCAGCAGCTCCCCCCGGCCCACAGATACGCAGTATTTT	CASSSPRPTDTQYF
TRBJ2-2	many	TRBV12-3/TRBV12-4	-	TGTGCCAGCAGTTTTCAGCCCACCGGGGAGCTGTTTTTT	CASSFQPTGELFF
TRBJ2-5	many	TRBV20-1	-	TGCAGTGCGCCCCTAGGGGGAAGGAAGACCCAGTACTTC	CSAPLGGRKTQYF
TRBJ2-5	few	TRBV6-1	-	TGTGCCAGCAGTGAAGGGCCAGGGGGGGGGCAAGAGACCCAGTACTTC	CASSEGPGGGQETQYF
TRBJ2-1	many	TRBV5-1	TRBD2	TGCGCCAGCAGCTCCTGGACTAGCGGGGGATACAATGAGCAGTTCTTC	CASSSWTSGGYNEQFF
TRBJ2-3	many	TRBV10-3	TRBD1	TGTGCCATCAGTGGTGGACAGGGAGGAGATACGCAGTATTTT	CAISGGQGGDTQYF
TRBJ1-5	many	TRBV2	TRBD1	TGTGCCAGCAGTGCAACGACAGGGGAGCAGCCCCAGCATTTT	CASSATTGEQPQHF
TRBJ2-7	many	TRBV28	-	TGTGCCAGCAGTACTCCCTACGAGCAGTACTTC	CASSTPYEQYF
TRBJ2-3	many	TRBV30	TRBD1	TGTGCCTGCCGAACTCGGACAGGGAGCACAGATACGCAGTATTTT	CACRTRTGSTDTQYF
TRBJ2-3	many	TRBV20-1	-	TGCAGTGCCCGGACAGTACAAGGGGATACGCAGTATTTT	CSARTVQGDTQYF